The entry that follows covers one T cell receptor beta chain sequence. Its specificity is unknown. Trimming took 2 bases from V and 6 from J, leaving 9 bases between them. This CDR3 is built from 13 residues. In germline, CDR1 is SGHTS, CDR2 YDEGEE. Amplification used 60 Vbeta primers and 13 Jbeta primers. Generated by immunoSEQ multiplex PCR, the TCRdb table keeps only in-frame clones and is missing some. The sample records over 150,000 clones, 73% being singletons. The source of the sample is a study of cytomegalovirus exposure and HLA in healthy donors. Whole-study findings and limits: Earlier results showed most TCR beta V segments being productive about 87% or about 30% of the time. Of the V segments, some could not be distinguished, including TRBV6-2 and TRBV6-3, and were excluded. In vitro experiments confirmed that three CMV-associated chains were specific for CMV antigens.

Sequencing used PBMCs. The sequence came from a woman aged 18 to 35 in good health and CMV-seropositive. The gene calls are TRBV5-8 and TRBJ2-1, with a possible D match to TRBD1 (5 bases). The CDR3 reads CASSFGHPNEQFF. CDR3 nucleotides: TGTGCCAGCAGCTTCGGACACCCCAATGAGCAGTTCTTC.